The clone carrying this TCR beta chain was observed a handful of times. Unique molecular identifiers were used to barcode this TCRbeta library. TCRdb processed the PCR reads anew with MiXCR; each CDR3 protein has one entry. This table holds around 600,000 distinct CDR3 sequences, roughly 17% found once. Per the germline V gene, CDR1 is SGHRS and CDR2 is YFSETQ. Trimming left V 1 base short and J 4 bases short, with 11 bases between. This CDR3 has 14 residues. This sample was included in a study of T-cell reconstitution after alpha-beta-depleted transplantation in children. This TCR was sampled from a human donor who donated a stem cell graft to a child with acute myeloid leukemia. The rearrangement uses TRBV5-1 and TRBJ2-5; D not resolved. The source was PBMCs from the stem cell graft donor, collected from the stem cell graft. The CDR3 region has the DNA TGCGCCAGCAGCTTGAACACAGCCTCAGAGACCCAGTACTTC. Protein product: CASSLNTASETQYF.